This entry is about one TCR beta chain. Its antigen is still unknown. The germline V gene encodes CDR1 MNHEY and CDR2 SVGAGI. The V gene lost 7 bases and the J gene lost 3 bases, with 3 bases spanning the gap. This CDR3 contains 10 residues. The treatment was: some 20 received Ad26.COV2.S at low or high dose, single or two shots; roughly five received placebo; per-sample allocation not given. Sampling was done on day 63 after the first vaccine or placebo injection. Produced via immunoSEQ multiplex PCR; TCRdb's table is partial and in-frame only. The table shows around 300,000 clones, with more than 85% occurring only once. The sample comes from a study of Ad26.COV2.S vaccination and SARS-CoV-2 variants. Study-wide findings and caveats: Substantial breadth in spike-specific CD8+ and CD4+ T cell responses was reportedly seen after vaccination.

This chain uses TRBV6-5 with TRBJ2-5; D is unclear. The material was peripheral blood, obtained in a trial of Ad26.COV2.S vaccine versus placebo. The receptor comes from a person aged 18 to 65 who received the Ad26.COV2.S COVID-19 vaccine or a placebo. In DNA, the CDR3 is TGTGCCAGCAAAGAAGAGACCCAGTACTTC. Its translation: CASKEETQYF.